What follows are 16 T cell receptor beta chains derived from one specimen sequenced in a study of vaccination effects on CD4 cells after COVID-19. No antigen has been identified for these receptors. Scientists isolated CD4+ T cells after an approximately 11-day culture period ended. Only in-frame clones appear in the TCRdb table, and some are missing; sequencing was by immunoSEQ multiplex PCR. The sample consists of tens of thousands of clones, 55% to 75% of them appearing once. The sample here was CD4+ T cells from PBMCs cultured without peptide, taken before COVID-19 vaccination. The receptors stem from a human donor who had a prior SARS-CoV-2 infection.

V is TRBV5-1 and J is TRBJ2-1; D unresolved. Germline CDR1 SGHRS, CDR2 YFSETQ. Trimming removed 1 base at V and 2 bases at J, with 13 bases between. This CDR3 is built from 16 residues. The CDR3 region is CASSLTSGSAYNEQFF. The CDR3 DNA follows: TGCGCCAGCAGCTTGACCTCTGGAAGCGCCTACAATGAGCAGTTCTTC.

The chain recombines TRBV7-2 with TRBJ2-5; TRBD2 agrees at 7 bases. This CDR3 contains 16 residues. Losses at the gene ends were 5 bases for V and 4 bases for J; bases not matched to a gene: 13. Germline values: CDR1 SGHTA, CDR2 FQGNSA. DNA of the CDR3: TGTGCCAGCAGCCCAGGCCCAGCGGGAACAGTAGAGACCCAGTACTTC. Translated, it gives CASSPGPAGTVETQYF.

The chain carries TRBV6-1 and TRBJ2-1; TRBD2 is a possible D gene (5 bases). Germline CDR1 MNHNS, CDR2 SASEGT. The CDR3 length is 15 residues. Deletions cut 3 bases from V and 4 bases from J, with 13 bases between. CDR3 protein: CASSDFLDFYNEQFF. The CDR3, as DNA: TGTGCCAGCAGTGATTTTCTGGACTTTTACAATGAGCAGTTCTTC.

The genes are TRBV27 and TRBJ1-4; possible D gene TRBD1, 5 bases. This CDR3 spans 14 amino acids. The V end lost 6 bases, the J end lost 7 bases, and 15 bases lay between the germline ends. Looked up from germline, CDR1 is MNHEY and CDR2 is SMNVEV (reference sequence). CDR3 loop: CASSNRGGGEKLFF. CDR3 in DNA: TGTGCCAGCAGCAACCGCGGGGGAGGTGAAAAACTGTTTTTT.

This clone has just one count. The chain couples TRBV3-1 (or the pseudogene TRBV3-2) to TRBJ2-7; no firm D call. Trimming took 5 bases from V and 6 from J, leaving 11 bases between them. The V gene's germline CDR1 is LGHDT and CDR2 YNNKEL (reference sequence). There are 12 residues in the CDR3. CDR3 amino acids: CASSNPDAEQYF. The CDR3 DNA sequence: TGTGCCAGCAGCAACCCCGACGCCGAGCAGTACTTC.

This clone was counted once. The chain uses TRBV20-1 and TRBJ2-3; 9 nucleotides line up with TRBD2. V lost 3 bases, J lost 0 bases, and 4 bases stayed unmatched. The CDR3 is 15 residues long. The germline CDR1 and CDR2 sequences are DFQATT and SNEGSKA (reference sequence). CDR3 in DNA: TGCAGTGCTAGTGGCCTAGCGGGGAGCACAGATACGCAGTATTTT. Translated: CSASGLAGSTDTQYF.

The chain couples TRBV24-1 to TRBJ2-3, with TRBD1 identical over 8 bases. Trimming took 1 base from V and 1 from J; bases not matched to a gene: 9. Germline loops: CDR1 KGHDR, CDR2 SFDVKD. The CDR3 runs 18 residues. As DNA, the CDR3 is TGTGCCACCAGTGATTTCGTGGATGACAGGGGTGGCACAGATACGCAGTATTTT. This translates into CATSDFVDDRGGTDTQYF.

V usage is TRBV19 and J usage is TRBJ2-4; 7 bases line up with TRBD1. The germline gives CDR1 LNHDA, CDR2 SQIVND (reference sequence). This CDR3 is 15 amino acids long. The V and J ends lost 4 bases and 0 bases, in that order; junction bases with no gene match: 3. The CDR3 nucleotides are TGTGCCAGTAGTACCAGGGGGATAGCCAAAAACATTCAGTACTTC. Its protein is CASSTRGIAKNIQYF.

This sequence joins TRBV4-3 and TRBJ2-7; 12 nucleotides agree with TRBD2. This CDR3 has 18 amino acids. Germline V gene lookup returns CDR1 LGHNA and CDR2 YSLEER. V was clipped by 0 bases and J by 0 bases; unmatched bases: 6. The CDR3 DNA reads TGCGCCAGCAGCCAAGATAGAGGGACTAGCGGGTCCTCCTACGAGCAGTACTTC. As protein: CASSQDRGTSGSSYEQYF.

The sample holds a few counts of this clone. V is TRBV7-9 and J is TRBJ2-5, with 10 nucleotides matching TRBD2. The CDR3 runs 17 residues. V gave up 4 bases and J gave up 2 bases; unmatched junction bases: 10. Germline-derived CDR1 and CDR2 are SEHNR and FQNEAQ (reference sequence). The CDR3 nucleotides read TGTGCCAGCAGCTGGCGAGCGGGAGGGCCGTGGCAAGAGACCCAGTACTTC. The encoded protein is CASSWRAGGPWQETQYF.

The rearrangement joins TRBV20-1 to TRBJ1-1; D is unclear. Germline loops: CDR1 DFQATT, CDR2 SNEGSKA (reference sequence). The CDR3 runs 10 residues. With 3 bases removed from V and 11 bases from J, the gap between germline ends came to 10 bases. In DNA, the CDR3 is TGCAGTGCTAGGCAGTCTCGGGCTTTCTTT. This encodes CSARQSRAFF.

V and J are TRBV12-5 and TRBJ1-5; D might be TRBD1 (6 bases). The CDR3 runs 16 residues. The V and J ends lost 5 bases and 3 bases respectively, with 17 bases between them. CDR1 LGHNT and CDR2 FRNRAP come from the germline V gene. The CDR3 coding sequence is TGTGCTAGTGGTACCTCAGGGGAGAGGCCCAATCAGCCCCAGCATTTT. Its protein is CASGTSGERPNQPQHF.

Only one count was recorded for this clone. The chain has TRBV18 and TRBJ2-5, with TRBD1 as a possible D gene (6 bases). V was pared by 1 base and J by 5 bases, with 8 bases between. The germline CDR1 and CDR2 sequences are KGHSH and LQKENI. The CDR3 contains 13 residues. This CDR3 reads CASSPLQGETQYF. The CDR3 DNA follows: TGTGCCAGCTCACCACTCCAGGGGGAGACCCAGTACTTC.

This clone was observed a handful of times. The sample holds other DNA sequences that translate to the same CDR3. The rearrangement joins TRBV5-6 to TRBJ2-1; 8 nucleotides line up with TRBD1. CDR1 is SGHDT and CDR2 is YYEEEE in the germline V gene. V trimming: 4 bases; J trimming: 4 bases; junction bases outside the gene matches: 10. The CDR3 is made up of 16 amino acids. The CDR3 region is CASSLTGANLYNEQFF. The CDR3 DNA reads as TGTGCCAGCAGCCTGACAGGGGCCAACCTATACAATGAGCAGTTCTTC. Full variable domain (rest looked up from reference TRBV5-6 and TRBJ2-1): DAGVTQSPTHLIKTRGQQVTLRCSPKSGHDTVSWYQQALGQGPQFIFQYYEEEERQRGNFPDRFSGHQFPNYSSELNVNALLLGDSALYLCASSLTGANLYNEQFFGPGTRLTVL.

This rearrangement joins TRBV30 to TRBJ2-5; possibly TRBD2 for D (5 bases). The CDR3 is 14 amino acids. Germline V gene lookup returns CDR1 GTSNPN and CDR2 SVGIG (reference sequence). Trimming stripped 2 bases from V and 5 bases from J, with 15 bases between. The CDR3 is CAWSSGGSGETQYF. The CDR3 DNA is TGTGCCTGGAGTAGCGGCGGCTCGGGGGAGACCCAGTACTTC.

There are a few counts of this clone. The chain carries TRBV30 and TRBJ1-6; possible D gene TRBD1, 5 bases. V lost 2 bases and J lost 12, with 14 bases in between. The CDR3 is 13 residues long. The germline gives CDR1 GTSNPN, CDR2 SVGIG (reference sequence). CDR3 sequence reads: CAWSRTGLEPLHF. As DNA, the CDR3 is TGTGCCTGGAGTAGAACAGGACTTGAACCCCTCCACTTT.